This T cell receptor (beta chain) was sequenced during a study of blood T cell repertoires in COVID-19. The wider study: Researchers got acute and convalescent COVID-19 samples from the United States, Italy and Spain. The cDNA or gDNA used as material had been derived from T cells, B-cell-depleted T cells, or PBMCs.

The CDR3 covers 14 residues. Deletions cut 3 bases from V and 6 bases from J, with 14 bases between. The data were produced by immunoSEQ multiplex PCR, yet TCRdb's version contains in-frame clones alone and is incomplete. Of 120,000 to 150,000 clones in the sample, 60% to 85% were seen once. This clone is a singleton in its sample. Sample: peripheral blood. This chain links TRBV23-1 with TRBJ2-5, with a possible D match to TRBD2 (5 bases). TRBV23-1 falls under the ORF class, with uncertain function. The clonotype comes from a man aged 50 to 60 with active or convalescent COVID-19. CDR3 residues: CASSHMEALKTQYF. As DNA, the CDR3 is TGCGCCAGCAGTCATATGGAGGCTCTCAAGACCCAGTACTTC.